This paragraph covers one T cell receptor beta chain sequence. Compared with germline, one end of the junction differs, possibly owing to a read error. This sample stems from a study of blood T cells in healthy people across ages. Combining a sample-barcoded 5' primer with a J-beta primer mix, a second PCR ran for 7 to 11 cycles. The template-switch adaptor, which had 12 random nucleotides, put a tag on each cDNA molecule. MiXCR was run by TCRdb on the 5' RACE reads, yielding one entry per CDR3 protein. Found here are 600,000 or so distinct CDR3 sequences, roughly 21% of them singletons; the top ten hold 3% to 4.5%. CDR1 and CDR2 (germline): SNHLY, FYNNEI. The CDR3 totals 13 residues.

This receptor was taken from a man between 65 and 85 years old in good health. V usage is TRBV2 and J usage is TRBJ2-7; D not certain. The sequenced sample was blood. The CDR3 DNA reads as TGTGCTAGCAGCGTCCAGAGTAACTACGAGCAGTACTTC. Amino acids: CASSVQSNYEQYF.